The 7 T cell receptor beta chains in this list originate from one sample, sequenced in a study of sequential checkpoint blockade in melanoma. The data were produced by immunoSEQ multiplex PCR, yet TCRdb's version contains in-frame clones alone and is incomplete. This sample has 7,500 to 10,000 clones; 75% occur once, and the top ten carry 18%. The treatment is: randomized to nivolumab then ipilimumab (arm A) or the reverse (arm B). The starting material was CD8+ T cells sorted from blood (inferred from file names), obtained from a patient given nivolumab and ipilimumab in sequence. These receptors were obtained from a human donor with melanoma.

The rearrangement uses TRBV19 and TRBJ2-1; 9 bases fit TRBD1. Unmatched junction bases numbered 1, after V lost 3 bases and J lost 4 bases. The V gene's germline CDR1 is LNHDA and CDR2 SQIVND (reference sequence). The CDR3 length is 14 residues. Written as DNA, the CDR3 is TGTGCCAGTAGTATGGGACAGGGATACAATGAGCAGTTCTTC. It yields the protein CASSMGQGYNEQFF.

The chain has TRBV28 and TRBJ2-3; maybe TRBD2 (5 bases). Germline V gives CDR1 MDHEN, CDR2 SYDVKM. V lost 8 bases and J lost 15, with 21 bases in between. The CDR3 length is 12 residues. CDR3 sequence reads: CASCPPRGPQYF. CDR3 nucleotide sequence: TGTGCCAGCTGTCCGCCCCGAGGGCCACAATATTTT.

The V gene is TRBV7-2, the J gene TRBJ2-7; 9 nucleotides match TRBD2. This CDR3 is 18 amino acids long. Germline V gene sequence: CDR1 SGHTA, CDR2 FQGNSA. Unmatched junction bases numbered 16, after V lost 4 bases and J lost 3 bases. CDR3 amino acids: CASSSMLAGEYPFYEQYF. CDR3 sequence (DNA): TGTGCCAGCAGCTCTATGTTAGCGGGAGAATATCCTTTCTACGAGCAGTACTTC.

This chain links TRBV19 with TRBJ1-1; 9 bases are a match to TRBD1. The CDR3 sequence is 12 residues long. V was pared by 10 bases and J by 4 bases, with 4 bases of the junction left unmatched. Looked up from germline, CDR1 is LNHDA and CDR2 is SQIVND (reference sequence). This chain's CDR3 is CAIQQGATEAFF. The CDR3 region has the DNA TGTGCCATACAACAGGGGGCCACTGAAGCTTTCTTT.

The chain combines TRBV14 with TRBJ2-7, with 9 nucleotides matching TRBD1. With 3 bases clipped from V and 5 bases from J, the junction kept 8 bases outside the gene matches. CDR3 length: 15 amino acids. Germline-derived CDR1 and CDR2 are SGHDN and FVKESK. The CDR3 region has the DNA TGTGCCAGCAGCCAGACGGGACAGGGAAAGGACGAGCAGTACTTC. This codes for CASSQTGQGKDEQYF.

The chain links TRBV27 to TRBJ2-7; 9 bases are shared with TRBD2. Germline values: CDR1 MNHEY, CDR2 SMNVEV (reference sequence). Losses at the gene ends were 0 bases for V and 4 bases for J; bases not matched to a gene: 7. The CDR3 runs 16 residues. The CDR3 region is CASSLSASGIPYEQYF. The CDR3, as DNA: TGTGCCAGCAGTTTATCCGCTAGCGGGATTCCTTACGAGCAGTACTTC.

The chain's CDR3 is CASSQDIIGTGGHNEQFF. The CDR3 bases are TGCGCCAGCAGCCAAGATATAATAGGAACAGGGGGCCACAATGAGCAGTTCTTC. The chain carries TRBV4-3 and TRBJ2-1; 9 nucleotides agree with TRBD1. CDR3 length equals 18 residues. V trimming: 0 bases; J trimming: 5 bases; junction bases outside the gene matches: 11. CDR1 and CDR2 from the germline V gene are LGHNA and YSLEER.